A single sample gave rise to the 2 T cell receptor beta chains below, sequenced in a study of blood T cell repertoires in COVID-19. Profiled with immunoSEQ multiplex PCR; TCRdb holds only in-frame clones, not every one. The sample consists of approximately 170,000 clones, around 83% of them appearing once. Sequencing was performed on peripheral blood. These receptors were collected from a woman aged 70-85 years with COVID-19, enrolled during active disease.

CDR3 amino acids: CASRPEQGLETEAFF. CDR3 DNA sequence: TGCGCCAGCAGACCCGAACAGGGATTGGAGACTGAAGCTTTCTTT. The V and J genes are TRBV5-1 and TRBJ1-1; D is perhaps TRBD1 (6 bases). This CDR3 has 15 residues. CDR1 is SGHRS, CDR2 YFSETQ, per germline. Trimming cost V 5 bases and J 5 bases, with 19 bases left between them. Complete variable domain (other parts from reference TRBV5-1 and TRBJ1-1): KAGVTQTPRYLIKTRGQQVTLSCSPISGHRSVSWYQQTPGQGLQFLFEYFSETQRNKGNFPGRFSGRQFSNSRSEMNVSTLELGDSALYLCASRPEQGLETEAFFGQGTRLTVV.

This rearrangement joins TRBV2 to TRBJ2-7, with a weak D call TRBD1 (6 bases). Germline CDR1 SNHLY, CDR2 FYNNEI. CDR3 size: 14 residues. V gave up 4 bases and J gave up 3 bases, with 13 bases separating them. The DNA of the CDR3 is TGTGCCAGCAGTGTACAGGGTTCTAACTACGAGCAGTACTTC. Translation: CASSVQGSNYEQYF. The whole variable domain, remainder taken from reference TRBV2 and TRBJ2-7, is EPEVTQTPSHQVTQMGQEVILRCVPISNHLYFYWYRQILGQKVEFLVSFYNNEISEKSEIFDDQFSVERPDGSNFTLKIRSTKLEDSAMYFCASSVQGSNYEQYFGPGTRLTVT.